Listed below are T cell receptor beta chains from one sample, sequenced in a study of T cells in narcolepsy. Only in-frame clones appear in the TCRdb table, and some are missing; sequencing was by immunoSEQ multiplex PCR. The sample has about 29,000 clones; 80% to 90% are singletons. Sequenced: memory (CD45RA-) CD4+ T cells from blood. The receptor set was obtained from a human donor in good health. The CDR3 runs from the conserved cysteine through the conserved F or W. The D gene is left open where the match is weak. Clone size, where shown, is once, few, many, or a class for clones that have expanded.

>TRBV7-2|-|TRBJ2-1|-
TGTGCCAGCAGCTCCGAGCCCATCTCCTACAATGAGCAGTTCTTC
CASSSEPISYNEQFF
>TRBV5-4|-|TRBJ1-1|-
TGTGCCAGCAGCTTTTCAGCTAACACTGAAGCTTTCTTT
CASSFSANTEAFF
>TRBV25-1|-|TRBJ1-1|-
TGTGCCAGCAGTGATCCGGGTTTTAGTAGCACTGAAGCTTTCTTT
CASSDPGFSSTEAFF
>TRBV10-3|-|TRBJ1-1|-
TGTGCCATCACAGAGGGGGTGAACACTGAAGCTTTCTTT
CAITEGVNTEAFF
>TRBV11-1|-|TRBJ2-7|TRBD1
TGTGCCAGCAGCTTTGACAGGGGGCCTCACGAGCAGTACTTC
CASSFDRGPHEQYF
>TRBV7-3|-|TRBJ1-2|-
TGTGCCAGCAGTCCGAATGGGGGCAGTAACTATGGCTACACCTTC
CASSPNGGSNYGYTF
>TRBV28|-|TRBJ1-1|TRBD1
TGTGCCAGCATAATGGGGGGGGCAGGGGGTACTGAAGCTTTCTTT
CASIMGGAGGTEAFF
>TRBV6-1|once|TRBJ1-1|-
TGTGCCAGCAGTGAAGCTATTTATGGGGGAGGAACTGAAGCTTTCTTT
CASSEAIYGGGTEAFF
>TRBV7-9|-|TRBJ1-1|TRBD1
TGTGCCAGCAGCTCTGGGGACAGGGCTGGGAACACTGAAGCTTTCTTT
CASSSGDRAGNTEAFF
>TRBV20-1|-|TRBJ2-1|-
TGCAGTGCCGCCAGGGACAATGAGCAGTTCTTC
CSAARDNEQFF
>TRBV7-3|once|TRBJ2-1|TRBD2
TGTGCCAGCAGCGCAACTAGCGGGGGGCGCCACAATGAGCAGTTCTTC
CASSATSGGRHNEQFF
>TRBV6-1|-|TRBJ2-3|-
TGTGCCAGCAGTGAGGGTACAGATACGCAGTATTTT
CASSEGTDTQYF
>TRBV6-5|-|TRBJ1-2|-
TGTGCCAGCCTCGGCAGGTCCGGGGGCTACACCTTC
CASLGRSGGYTF
>TRBV5-6|-|TRBJ1-3|-
TGTGCCAGCAGCTTGGGGCACTACTCTGGAAACACCATATATTTT
CASSLGHYSGNTIYF
>TRBV28|-|TRBJ2-1|TRBD2
TGTGCCAGCAGCAGGGGACTAGCGGGAGGGATAGAGCAGTTCTTC
CASSRGLAGGIEQFF
>TRBV4-2|-|TRBJ1-6|-
TGTGCCAGCAGCCAAGAGATTACAGGGTACTCCTATAATTCACCCCTCCACTTT
CASSQEITGYSYNSPLHF
>TRBV11-2|-|TRBJ2-7|-
TGTGCCAGCAGCTTAGGCCGGCTCTACGAGCAGTACTTC
CASSLGRLYEQYF
>TRBV9|-|TRBJ1-2|-
TGTGCCAGCAGCGTAGCTGCCACGGCCCCCTATGGCTACACCTTC
CASSVAATAPYGYTF
>TRBV11-2|once|TRBJ1-3|-
TGTGCCAGCAGCTTGGGGGCAATCTCTGGAAACACCATATATTTT
CASSLGAISGNTIYF
>TRBV27|once|TRBJ2-3|-
TGTGCCAGCAGTTTTGAGAAGCGGGCTAGCACAGATACGCAGTATTTT
CASSFEKRASTDTQYF
>TRBV5-4|-|TRBJ2-6|-
TGTGCCAGCAGCTTGGAAGGCAGGCCCTCTGGGGCCAACGTCCTGACTTTC
CASSLEGRPSGANVLTF
>TRBV18|-|TRBJ1-6|TRBD1
TGTGCCAGCTCACCCTCGGACAGGGAATATAATTCACCCCTCCACTTT
CASSPSDREYNSPLHF
>TRBV27|-|TRBJ2-3|-
TGTGCCAGCAGTAGCATACGGGACCCCACAGATACGCAGTATTTT
CASSSIRDPTDTQYF
>TRBV6-1|-|TRBJ1-2|-
TGTGCCAGCAGTGAATTAGGGACTCAACCTAACTATGGCTACACCTTC
CASSELGTQPNYGYTF
>TRBV7-2|once|TRBJ2-5|-
TGTGCCAGCAGCTTATTGGGGCGAGAGACCCAGTACTTC
CASSLLGRETQYF
>TRBV4-1|-|TRBJ2-2|TRBD2
TGCGCCAGCAGCCACCCTAGCGGGGGGGCGAACACCGGGGAGCTGTTTTTT
CASSHPSGGANTGELFF
>TRBV12-5|-|TRBJ2-3|-
TGTGCTAGTGGTTCTACCGAGACAGATACGCAGTATTTT
CASGSTETDTQYF
>TRBV6-5|-|TRBJ2-5|-
TGTGCCAGCCAGCCGGGCGATCGGCCAGAGACCCAGTACTTC
CASQPGDRPETQYF
>TRBV6-1|-|TRBJ2-5|-
TGTGCCAGCAGTGATCGTGAGACCCAGTACTTC
CASSDRETQYF
>TRBV9|-|TRBJ2-7|-
TGTGCCAGCAGCGTAGATCTGGGGAACGGCGAGCAGTACTTC
CASSVDLGNGEQYF
>TRBV19|-|TRBJ2-1|TRBD2
TGTGCCAGTACCTCGACTAGCGGGAGGTTTAGTGAGCAGTTCTTC
CASTSTSGRFSEQFF
>TRBV7-9|-|TRBJ2-7|-
TGTGCCAGCAGCTTATACAGTTCCTACGAGCAGTACTTC
CASSLYSSYEQYF
>TRBV7-9|few|TRBJ2-7|-
TGTGCCAGCAGCTTAGGCGACGAGCAGTACTTC
CASSLGDEQYF
>TRBV19|-|TRBJ2-1|TRBD2
TGTGCCAGTAACCCCCTGCTAGCGGGAGGTAGAAATGAGCAGTTCTTC
CASNPLLAGGRNEQFF
>TRBV5-4|-|TRBJ2-2|-
TGTGCCAGCAGCTCCCTACAAAACACCGGGGAGCTGTTTTTT
CASSSLQNTGELFF
>TRBV19|once|TRBJ2-7|-
TGTGCCAGTAGTAAATTCGTTCGGGACGGCTCCTACGAGCAGTACTTC
CASSKFVRDGSYEQYF
>TRBV9|-|TRBJ2-2|-
TGTGCCAGCAGCGCTCCCCTCGGGGGCCCGAACACCGGGGAGCTGTTTTTT
CASSAPLGGPNTGELFF
>TRBV5-8|once|TRBJ2-5|TRBD2
TGTGCCAGCAGCTTGGGGCGGGGGGGCAGACAAGAGACCCAGTACTTC
CASSLGRGGRQETQYF
>TRBV28|-|TRBJ2-3|-
TGTGCCAGCAGTCCCCAGCGGAAACCTAGCACAGATACGCAGTATTTT
CASSPQRKPSTDTQYF
>TRBV18|-|TRBJ1-2|TRBD1
TGTGCCAGCTCACCGTGGACAGGAGTCGTCTATGGCTACACCTTC
CASSPWTGVVYGYTF
>TRBV6-6|-|TRBJ2-1|-
TGTGCCAGCAGTTACAAAGTCCAGTTCTTC
CASSYKVQFF